The 5 T cell receptor beta chains listed next were all sequenced from one sample in a study of cytomegalovirus exposure and HLA in healthy donors. PCR was performed using 60 Vbeta and 13 Jbeta primers. Method: immunoSEQ multiplex PCR; TCRdb's copy keeps in-frame clones and lacks some. This table holds about 160,000 clones, about three quarters found once. The sequencing sample was made of PBMCs. The receptors come from a woman aged 40 to 50 in good health and CMV-seronegative.

For this clone: One end of the junction does not line up with germline, which may come from a read error. Other DNA sequences in this sample translate to the same CDR3. The chain uses TRBV19 and TRBJ1-6; perhaps TRBD1 as D (6 bases). In germline, CDR1 is LNHDA, CDR2 SQIVND (reference sequence). This CDR3 contains 15 residues. The CDR3 region is CASRTGGTYNSPLHF. The CDR3 DNA reads TGTGCCAGTAGGACAGGAGGCACCTATAATTCCCCCCTCCACTTT.

CDR3 sequence (DNA): TGTGCCAGCAGCTTGGCCCTAGCGGGGAACACAGATACGCAGTATTTT. Encoded protein: CASSLALAGNTDTQYF. The chain combines TRBV5-4 with TRBJ2-3; 9 bases align to TRBD2. CDR3 size: 16 residues. CDR1 and CDR2 from the germline V gene are SGHNT and YYREEE (reference sequence). After removal of 0 bases from V and 2 bases from J, the junction contained 4 bases not matched to a gene.

Remarks on this clone: A read error may produce the germline difference seen at one junction end. Other DNA sequences from this sample encode an identical CDR3 as well. V and J are TRBV28 and TRBJ2-7; D possibly corresponds to TRBD1 (5 bases). The CDR3 runs 12 residues. CDR1 MDHEN and CDR2 SYDVKM come from the germline V gene. CDR3 sequence: CASSLPGHEQYF. The CDR3 DNA reads as TGCGCCAGCAGTTTACCAGGGCACGAGCAGTACTTC.

V is TRBV5-1 and J is TRBJ1-3; D ambiguous. V lost 0 bases and J 0 bases, leaving 10 bases between the germline ends. Germline CDR1 SGHRS, CDR2 YFSETQ. The CDR3 has 16 residues. The CDR3 loop is CASSLAGGSSGNTIYF. CDR3 sequence (DNA): TGCGCCAGCAGCTTGGCCGGAGGGAGCTCTGGAAACACCATATATTTT.

V usage is TRBV11-2 and J usage is TRBJ2-3, with 9 nucleotides matching TRBD2. The germline V gene encodes CDR1 SGHAT and CDR2 FQNNGV. The junction had 12 bases not matched to a gene; V was cut back by 0 bases and J by 5 bases. The CDR3 has 18 residues. In DNA, the CDR3 is TGTGCCAGCAGCTTAGACCTTAGCGGGGGACCCTTGTTAGATACGCAGTATTTT. It translates to CASSLDLSGGPLLDTQYF. Using reference TRBV11-2 and TRBJ2-3 for the parts outside the CDR3, the full variable domain is EAGVAQSPRYKIIEKRQSVAFWCNPISGHATLYWYQQILGQGPKLLIQFQNNGVVDDSQLPKDRFSAERLKGVDSTLKIQPAKLEDSAVYLCASSLDLSGGPLLDTQYFGPGTRLTVL.